A selection of T cell receptor beta chains follows, all from one sample in a study of early T cells in non-severe SARS-CoV-2 infection. TCRdb itself ran the 5' RACE reads through MiXCR, one entry per CDR3 protein. Of more than 75,000 distinct CDR3 sequences listed, less than 15% are singletons. Source material: whole blood. These receptors all come from an adult who was a healthcare worker with PCR-confirmed SARS-CoV-2 infection or an uninfected control (not recorded which). The CDR3 runs from the conserved cysteine through the conserved F or W. Fields, in order: D gene, clone size, V gene, J gene, CDR3 DNA, CDR3 protein. A D gene is named only where the DNA matches it firmly. Clone size is given for some rows only: seen once, a few or many times, or a class if the clone is expanded.

d_gene: .
abundance: few
v_gene: TRBV6-6
j_gene: TRBJ2-7
CDR3nt: TGTGCCAGCAGTTTAAGGGGCGCGGTTTACGAGCAGTACTTC
CDR3aa: CASSLRGAVYEQYF

d_gene: .
abundance: few
v_gene: TRBV12-5
j_gene: TRBJ2-1
CDR3nt: TGTGCTAGTGGTTTGGTAGGAGGGGGCGACAACAATGAGCAGTTCTTC
CDR3aa: CASGLVGGGDNNEQFF

d_gene: .
abundance: many
v_gene: TRBV7-2
j_gene: TRBJ1-4
CDR3nt: TGTGCCAGCAGCTTATGGGGGTCTACTAATGAAAAACTGTTTTTT
CDR3aa: CASSLWGSTNEKLFF

d_gene: TRBD2
abundance: .
v_gene: TRBV7-2
j_gene: TRBJ2-1
CDR3nt: TGTGCCAGCAGCCTGTCTTCGGAGCGGGGGCCCTACAATGAGCAGTTCTTC
CDR3aa: CASSLSSERGPYNEQFF

d_gene: TRBD1
abundance: .
v_gene: TRBV30
j_gene: TRBJ1-4
CDR3nt: TGTGCCTGGAGTAGACAGGGCAATGAAAAACTGTTTTTT
CDR3aa: CAWSRQGNEKLFF

d_gene: TRBD1
abundance: .
v_gene: TRBV29-1
j_gene: TRBJ1-1
CDR3nt: TGCAGCGTTGGAACAGGGGGCACTGAAGCTTTCTTT
CDR3aa: CSVGTGGTEAFF

d_gene: .
abundance: few
v_gene: TRBV6-5
j_gene: TRBJ1-2
CDR3nt: TGTGCCAGCAGTTATCTGCCCCCCAAGGACTATGGCTACACCTTC
CDR3aa: CASSYLPPKDYGYTF

d_gene: TRBD1
abundance: many
v_gene: TRBV5-1
j_gene: TRBJ1-1
CDR3nt: TGCGCCAGCAGTAGACCGGGACAGGGGACTGAAGCTTTCTTT
CDR3aa: CASSRPGQGTEAFF

d_gene: .
abundance: .
v_gene: TRBV11-2
j_gene: TRBJ2-1
CDR3nt: TGTGCCAGCAGCTTAGTAGGGGCGGTTGTCTACAATGAGCAGTTCTTC
CDR3aa: CASSLVGAVVYNEQFF

d_gene: .
abundance: .
v_gene: TRBV29-1
j_gene: TRBJ1-6
CDR3nt: TGCAGCGTACTTACAGGGCAGGGTTCACCCCTCCACTTT
CDR3aa: CSVLTGQGSPLHF

d_gene: .
abundance: few
v_gene: TRBV7-2
j_gene: TRBJ2-1
CDR3nt: TGTGCCAGCAGCTTGCCGACCCGAGGAGGGGACAATGAGCAGTTCTTC
CDR3aa: CASSLPTRGGDNEQFF

d_gene: .
abundance: few
v_gene: TRBV2
j_gene: TRBJ2-7
CDR3nt: TGTGCCATCGTACAGTTCTACGAGCAGTACTTC
CDR3aa: CAIVQFYEQYF

d_gene: TRBD1
abundance: .
v_gene: TRBV27
j_gene: TRBJ2-6
CDR3nt: TGTGCCAGCATGAAGGACAGGGTCTCTGGGGCCAACGTCCTGACTTTC
CDR3aa: CASMKDRVSGANVLTF

d_gene: .
abundance: many
v_gene: TRBV7-8
j_gene: TRBJ1-5
CDR3nt: TGTGCCAGCAGCTTATTGACGGGGAATAGCAATCAGCCCCAGCATTTT
CDR3aa: CASSLLTGNSNQPQHF

d_gene: TRBD1
abundance: few
v_gene: TRBV14
j_gene: TRBJ1-1
CDR3nt: TGTGCCAGCAGCGCTCTCGATCGCCGACAGGGTGAAGCTTTCTTT
CDR3aa: CASSALDRRQGEAFF

d_gene: .
abundance: many
v_gene: TRBV6-5
j_gene: TRBJ1-1
CDR3nt: TGTGCCAGCCGGGGCGCAGGGAAGACTGAAGCTTTCTTT
CDR3aa: CASRGAGKTEAFF

d_gene: .
abundance: .
v_gene: TRBV19
j_gene: TRBJ2-7
CDR3nt: TGTGCCAGTAGTATTAAAGGAAGCTCCTACGAGCAGTACTTC
CDR3aa: CASSIKGSSYEQYF

d_gene: .
abundance: .
v_gene: TRBV9
j_gene: TRBJ2-7
CDR3nt: TGTGCCAGCAGCGTAGGAGTGTCCTCCTCCTACGAGCAGTACTTC
CDR3aa: CASSVGVSSSYEQYF

d_gene: .
abundance: few
v_gene: TRBV25-1
j_gene: TRBJ2-3
CDR3nt: TGTGCCAGCAGAGCGCCCCTCGGGGTCCGGCAAACAGATACGCAGTATTTT
CDR3aa: CASRAPLGVRQTDTQYF

d_gene: TRBD1
abundance: .
v_gene: TRBV7-9
j_gene: TRBJ1-4
CDR3nt: TGTGCCAGCAGCTCTCAGGACAGGGGGGACGAAAAACTGTTTTTT
CDR3aa: CASSSQDRGDEKLFF

d_gene: .
abundance: many
v_gene: TRBV9
j_gene: TRBJ1-4
CDR3nt: TGTGCCAGCAGCGTAGCCGGACTTGGGGCGACTAATGAAAAACTGTTTTTT
CDR3aa: CASSVAGLGATNEKLFF

d_gene: .
abundance: few
v_gene: TRBV4-1
j_gene: TRBJ2-7
CDR3nt: TGCGCCAGCAGCCGGGAGCAGAGAGGGACTTACGAGCAGTACTTC
CDR3aa: CASSREQRGTYEQYF

d_gene: .
abundance: .
v_gene: TRBV7-9
j_gene: TRBJ1-6
CDR3nt: TGTGCCAGCAGCTTACGGGGGGATAATTCACCCCTCCACTTT
CDR3aa: CASSLRGDNSPLHF

d_gene: TRBD1
abundance: many
v_gene: TRBV6-5
j_gene: TRBJ1-5
CDR3nt: TGTGCCAGCAGACCTGACAGGGGGCCGGGTCAGCCCCAGCATTTT
CDR3aa: CASRPDRGPGQPQHF

d_gene: .
abundance: many
v_gene: TRBV7-3
j_gene: TRBJ2-2
CDR3nt: TGTGCCAGCAGCCCGACGGCTAGCTGGGCCGGGGAGCTGTTTTTT
CDR3aa: CASSPTASWAGELFF

d_gene: TRBD2
abundance: few
v_gene: TRBV29-1
j_gene: TRBJ2-1
CDR3nt: TGCAGCGTTGGAGCAAGCGGGATATCCTACAATGAGCAGTTCTTC
CDR3aa: CSVGASGISYNEQFF

d_gene: .
abundance: few
v_gene: TRBV18
j_gene: TRBJ1-1
CDR3nt: TGTGCCAGCTCACCAAGCGGATCAAGGCGGGGAACTGAAGCTTTCTTT
CDR3aa: CASSPSGSRRGTEAFF

d_gene: TRBD2
abundance: few
v_gene: TRBV9
j_gene: TRBJ2-7
CDR3nt: TGTGCCAGCAGCTTCGGGACTAGCGGGGTCTACGAGCAGTACTTC
CDR3aa: CASSFGTSGVYEQYF

d_gene: .
abundance: few
v_gene: TRBV6-4
j_gene: TRBJ2-2
CDR3nt: TGTGCCAGCAGTCCTCTAGCGACCAACACCGGGGAGCTGTTTTTT
CDR3aa: CASSPLATNTGELFF

d_gene: .
abundance: .
v_gene: TRBV7-9
j_gene: TRBJ2-7
CDR3nt: TGTGCCAGCAGCTTAGCTGGCAGCAGTCCTCATCACTTC
CDR3aa: CASSLAGSSPHHF

d_gene: .
abundance: many
v_gene: TRBV2
j_gene: TRBJ1-1
CDR3nt: TGTGCCAGCAGTGAAAGCAGGGTCACTGAAGCTTTCTTT
CDR3aa: CASSESRVTEAFF

d_gene: .
abundance: .
v_gene: TRBV20-1
j_gene: TRBJ1-2
CDR3nt: TGCAGTGCTAGAGCTGTGGACAGTGTCTATGGCTACACCTTC
CDR3aa: CSARAVDSVYGYTF

d_gene: .
abundance: .
v_gene: TRBV27
j_gene: TRBJ2-7
CDR3nt: TGTGCCAGCAGTTTCCTCGGGCGGGCCTACGAGCAGTACTTC
CDR3aa: CASSFLGRAYEQYF

d_gene: .
abundance: many
v_gene: TRBV20-1
j_gene: TRBJ2-7
CDR3nt: TGCAGTGCTCATAGCCCGTCAAGCTCCTACGAGCAGTACTTC
CDR3aa: CSAHSPSSSYEQYF

d_gene: .
abundance: few
v_gene: TRBV7-7
j_gene: TRBJ2-2
CDR3nt: TGTGCCAGCAGCTTAAATGACGGACCGAACACCGGGGAGCTGTTTTTT
CDR3aa: CASSLNDGPNTGELFF

d_gene: .
abundance: few
v_gene: TRBV7-3
j_gene: TRBJ2-3
CDR3nt: TGTGCCAGCAGCTTAGTCCCAGGAGTCGGCACAGATACGCAGTATTTT
CDR3aa: CASSLVPGVGTDTQYF

d_gene: .
abundance: .
v_gene: TRBV5-6
j_gene: TRBJ2-2
CDR3nt: TGTGCCAGCAGCCCCCTCCCTAGCGGGGACAGGACCGGGGAGCTGTTTTTT
CDR3aa: CASSPLPSGDRTGELFF

d_gene: .
abundance: .
v_gene: TRBV7-3
j_gene: TRBJ2-2
CDR3nt: TGTGCCAGCAGCCCCCCATCCGGGGAGCTGTTTTTT
CDR3aa: CASSPPSGELFF

d_gene: TRBD1
abundance: .
v_gene: TRBV4-1
j_gene: TRBJ1-1
CDR3nt: TGCGCCAGCAGCCATCCGACAGGGGCCGGCACTGAAGCTTTCTTT
CDR3aa: CASSHPTGAGTEAFF

d_gene: TRBD1
abundance: many
v_gene: TRBV5-1
j_gene: TRBJ2-1
CDR3nt: TGCGCCAGCAGCCCGCCGACAGGGCCCTCCATCAATGAGCAGTTCTTC
CDR3aa: CASSPPTGPSINEQFF

d_gene: .
abundance: many
v_gene: TRBV7-3
j_gene: TRBJ1-6
CDR3nt: TGTGCCAGCAGCTTAAATTGGTTTTCACCCCTCCACTTT
CDR3aa: CASSLNWFSPLHF

d_gene: TRBD2
abundance: .
v_gene: TRBV20-1
j_gene: TRBJ2-1
CDR3nt: TGCAGTGCTCGACTAGCGGGGGGAAGAGAGCAGTTCTTC
CDR3aa: CSARLAGGREQFF

d_gene: TRBD1
abundance: many
v_gene: TRBV25-1
j_gene: TRBJ1-5
CDR3nt: TGTGCCAGCAGAGGGACAGCTAATCAGCCCCAGCATTTT
CDR3aa: CASRGTANQPQHF

d_gene: TRBD2
abundance: many
v_gene: TRBV6-5
j_gene: TRBJ2-5
CDR3nt: TGTGCCTCCCGGGGGTTAAGGGGCGGGAGTTATGAGACCCAGTACTTC
CDR3aa: CASRGLRGGSYETQYF

d_gene: TRBD1
abundance: many
v_gene: TRBV6-1
j_gene: TRBJ2-2
CDR3nt: TGTGCCAGTATCGACAGGGCGTACACCGGGGAGCTGTTTTTT
CDR3aa: CASIDRAYTGELFF

d_gene: TRBD2
abundance: few
v_gene: TRBV4-2
j_gene: TRBJ2-7
CDR3nt: TGTGCCAGCAGCCAAGATTCTAGCGGGGGGGCCTACGAGCAGTACTTC
CDR3aa: CASSQDSSGGAYEQYF

d_gene: .
abundance: .
v_gene: TRBV6-5
j_gene: TRBJ2-5
CDR3nt: TGTGCCAGCAGTTTTTTTGACACACAAGAGACCCAGTACTTC
CDR3aa: CASSFFDTQETQYF

d_gene: .
abundance: .
v_gene: TRBV18
j_gene: TRBJ1-2
CDR3nt: TGTGCCAGCTCACCACTAGTTTCCCAGGACTACACCTTC
CDR3aa: CASSPLVSQDYTF

d_gene: TRBD2
abundance: .
v_gene: TRBV11-2
j_gene: TRBJ2-1
CDR3nt: TGTGCCAGCAGCTTTTGGATAGCGGGAGACCCAACCTCTTACAATGAGCAGTTCTTC
CDR3aa: CASSFWIAGDPTSYNEQFF

d_gene: TRBD1
abundance: few
v_gene: TRBV5-6
j_gene: TRBJ2-6
CDR3nt: TGTGCCAGCAGCCCGGGACAGTGGAACTCTGGGGCCAACGTCCTGACTTTC
CDR3aa: CASSPGQWNSGANVLTF